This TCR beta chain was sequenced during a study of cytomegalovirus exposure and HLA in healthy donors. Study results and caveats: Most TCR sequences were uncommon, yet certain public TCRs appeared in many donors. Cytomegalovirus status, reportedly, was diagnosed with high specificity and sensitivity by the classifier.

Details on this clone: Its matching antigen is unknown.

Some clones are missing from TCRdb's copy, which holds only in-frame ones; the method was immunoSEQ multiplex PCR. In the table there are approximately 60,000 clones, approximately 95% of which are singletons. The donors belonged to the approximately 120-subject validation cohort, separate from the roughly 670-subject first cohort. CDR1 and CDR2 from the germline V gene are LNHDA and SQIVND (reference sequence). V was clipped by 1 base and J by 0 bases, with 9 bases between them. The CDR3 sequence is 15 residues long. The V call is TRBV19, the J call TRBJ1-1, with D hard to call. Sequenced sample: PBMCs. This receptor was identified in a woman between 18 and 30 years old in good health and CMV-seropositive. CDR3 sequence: CASSIAGGMNTEAFF. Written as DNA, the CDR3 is TGTGCCAGTAGTATAGCAGGAGGCATGAACACTGAAGCTTTCTTT.